The clone carrying this T cell receptor (beta chain) is a singleton in its sample. Its antigen is unknown. The sample originates from a study of OX40 agonist ivuxolimab in advanced cancers. Whole-study findings and limits: CD4+ and CD8+ blood T cells expanded clonally by week 6 at 0.1 to 3.0 mg/kg.

CDR3 length: 14 residues. V was trimmed by 1 base and J by 7 bases, leaving 13 bases between them. Germline CDR1 and CDR2: SEHNR and FQNEAQ (reference sequence). The data were produced by immunoSEQ multiplex PCR, yet TCRdb's version contains in-frame clones alone and is incomplete. The profile shows about 16,000 clones, more than 70% of them singletons. The sample consisted of CD4+ or CD8+ T cells sorted from blood, taken in a trial of the OX40 agonist ivuxolimab. This clonotype was sampled from an adult with an advanced solid tumor such as melanoma, head and neck, liver or kidney cancer. The chain recombines TRBV7-9 with TRBJ1-1, with a tentative D call TRBD1 (6 bases). CDR3 loop: CASSLDRVVVEAFF. CDR3 DNA: TGTGCCAGCAGCTTAGACAGGGTTGTGGTTGAAGCTTTCTTT.